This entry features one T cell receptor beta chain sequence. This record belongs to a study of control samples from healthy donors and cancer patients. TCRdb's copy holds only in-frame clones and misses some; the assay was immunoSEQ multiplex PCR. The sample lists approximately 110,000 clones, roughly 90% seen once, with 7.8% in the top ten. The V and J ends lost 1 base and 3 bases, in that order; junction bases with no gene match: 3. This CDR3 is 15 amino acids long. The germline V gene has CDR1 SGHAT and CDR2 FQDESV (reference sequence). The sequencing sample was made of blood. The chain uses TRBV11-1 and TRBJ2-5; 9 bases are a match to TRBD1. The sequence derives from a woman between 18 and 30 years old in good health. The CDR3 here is CASSLGDRVEETQYF. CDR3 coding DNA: TGTGCCAGCAGCTTAGGGGACAGGGTTGAAGAGACCCAGTACTTC. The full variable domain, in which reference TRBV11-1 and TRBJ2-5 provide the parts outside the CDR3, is EAEVAQSPRYKITEKSQAVAFWCDPISGHATLYWYRQILGQGPELLVQFQDESVVDDSQLPKDRFSAERLKGVDSTLKIQPAELGDSAMYLCASSLGDRVEETQYFGPGTRLLVL.